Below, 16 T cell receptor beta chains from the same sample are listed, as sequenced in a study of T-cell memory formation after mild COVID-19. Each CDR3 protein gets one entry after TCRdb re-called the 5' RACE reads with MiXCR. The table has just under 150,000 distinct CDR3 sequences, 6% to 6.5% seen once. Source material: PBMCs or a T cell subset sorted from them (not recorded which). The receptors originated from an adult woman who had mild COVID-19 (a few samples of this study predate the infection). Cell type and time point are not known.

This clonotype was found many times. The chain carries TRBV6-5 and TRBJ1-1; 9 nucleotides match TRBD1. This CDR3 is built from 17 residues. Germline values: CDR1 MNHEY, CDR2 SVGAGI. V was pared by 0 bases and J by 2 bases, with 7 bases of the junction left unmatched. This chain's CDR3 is CASSYSLRTGVNTEAFF. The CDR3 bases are TGTGCCAGCAGTTACTCGCTTCGGACAGGGGTTAACACTGAAGCTTTCTTT.

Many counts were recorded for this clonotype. The CDR3 reads CASRKQGIRQYF. Here the CDR3 DNA reads TGTGCCAGCAGAAAACAAGGGATTCGGCAGTACTTC. The rearrangement joins TRBV12-3 or TRBV12-4 to TRBJ2-7; D call uncertain. V gave up 6 bases and J gave up 9 bases, with 15 bases separating them. This CDR3 comprises 12 residues.

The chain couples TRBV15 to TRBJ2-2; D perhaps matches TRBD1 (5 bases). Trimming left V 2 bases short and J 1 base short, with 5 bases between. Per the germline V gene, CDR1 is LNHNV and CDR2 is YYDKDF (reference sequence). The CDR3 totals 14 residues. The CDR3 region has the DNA TGTGCCACCAGCAGACAGGGGAACACCGGGGAGCTGTTTTTT. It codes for CATSRQGNTGELFF.

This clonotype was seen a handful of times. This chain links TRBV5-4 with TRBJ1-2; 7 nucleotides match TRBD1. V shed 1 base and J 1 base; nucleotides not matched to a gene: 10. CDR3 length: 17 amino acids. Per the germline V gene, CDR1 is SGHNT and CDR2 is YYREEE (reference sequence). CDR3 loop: CASSLLLYGTDNYGYTF. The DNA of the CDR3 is TGTGCCAGCAGCTTGTTATTATATGGGACAGATAACTATGGCTACACCTTC.

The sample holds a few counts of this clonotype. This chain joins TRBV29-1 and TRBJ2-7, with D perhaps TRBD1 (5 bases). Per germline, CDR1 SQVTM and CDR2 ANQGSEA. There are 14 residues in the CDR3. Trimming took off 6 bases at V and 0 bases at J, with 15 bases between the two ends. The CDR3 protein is CSVSDTGSSYEQYF. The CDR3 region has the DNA TGCAGCGTGTCAGATACAGGTAGCTCCTACGAGCAGTACTTC.

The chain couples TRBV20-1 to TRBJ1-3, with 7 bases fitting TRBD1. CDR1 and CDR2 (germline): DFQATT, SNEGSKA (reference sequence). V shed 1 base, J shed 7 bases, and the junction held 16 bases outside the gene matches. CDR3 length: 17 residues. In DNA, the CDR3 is TGCAGTGCTAGAGCTCCTGCGGGACAGCAAGAGGGGAACACCATATATTTT. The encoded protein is CSARAPAGQQEGNTIYF.

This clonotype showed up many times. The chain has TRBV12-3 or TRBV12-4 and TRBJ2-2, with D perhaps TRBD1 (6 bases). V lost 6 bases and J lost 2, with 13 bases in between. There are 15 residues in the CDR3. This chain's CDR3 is CASSRPGQNTGELFF. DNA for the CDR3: TGTGCCAGCAGCCGACCGGGACAAAACACCGGGGAGCTGTTTTTT.

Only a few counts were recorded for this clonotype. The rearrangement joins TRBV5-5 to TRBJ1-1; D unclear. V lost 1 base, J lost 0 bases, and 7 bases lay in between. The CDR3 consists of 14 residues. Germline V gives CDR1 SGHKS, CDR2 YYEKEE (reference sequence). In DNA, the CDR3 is TGTGCCAGCAGCTTGCAGGCGGTGAACACTGAAGCTTTCTTT. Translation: CASSLQAVNTEAFF.

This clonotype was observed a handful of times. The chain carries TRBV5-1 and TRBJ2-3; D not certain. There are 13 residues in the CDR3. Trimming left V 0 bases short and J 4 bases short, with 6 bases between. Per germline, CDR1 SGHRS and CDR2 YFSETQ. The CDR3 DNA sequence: TGCGCCAGCAGCTTGGGCAGACCAGATACGCAGTATTTT. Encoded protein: CASSLGRPDTQYF. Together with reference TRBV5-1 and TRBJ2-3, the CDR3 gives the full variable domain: KAGVTQTPRYLIKTRGQQVTLSCSPISGHRSVSWYQQTPGQGLQFLFEYFSETQRNKGNFPGRFSGRQFSNSRSEMNVSTLELGDSALYLCASSLGRPDTQYFGPGTRLTVL.

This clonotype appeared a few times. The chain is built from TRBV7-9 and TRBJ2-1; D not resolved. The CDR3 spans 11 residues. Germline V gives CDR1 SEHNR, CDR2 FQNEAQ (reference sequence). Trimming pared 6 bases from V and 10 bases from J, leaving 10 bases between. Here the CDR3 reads CASRTGREQFF. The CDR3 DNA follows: TGTGCCAGCAGGACTGGCCGGGAGCAGTTCTTC.

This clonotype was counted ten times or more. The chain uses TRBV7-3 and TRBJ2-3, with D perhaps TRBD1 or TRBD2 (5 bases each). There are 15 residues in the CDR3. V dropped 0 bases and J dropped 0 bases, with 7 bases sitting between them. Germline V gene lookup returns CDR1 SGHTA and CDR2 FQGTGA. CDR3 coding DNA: TGTGCCAGCAGCTTAACGGGGGTTAGCACAGATACGCAGTATTTT. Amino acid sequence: CASSLTGVSTDTQYF.

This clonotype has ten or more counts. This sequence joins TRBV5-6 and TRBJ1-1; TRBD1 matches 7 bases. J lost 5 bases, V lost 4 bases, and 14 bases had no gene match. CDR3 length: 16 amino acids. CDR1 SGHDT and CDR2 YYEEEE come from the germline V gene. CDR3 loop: CASSPTYSQGRTEAFF. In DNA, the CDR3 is TGTGCCAGCAGCCCAACTTATTCACAGGGGCGGACTGAAGCTTTCTTT.

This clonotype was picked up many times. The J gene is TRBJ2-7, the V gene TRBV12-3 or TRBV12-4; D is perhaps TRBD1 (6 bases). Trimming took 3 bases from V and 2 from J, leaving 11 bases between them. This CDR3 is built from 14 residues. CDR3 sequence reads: CASSFLDRTYEQYF. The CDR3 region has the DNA TGTGCCAGCAGTTTCCTGGACAGAACCTACGAGCAGTACTTC.

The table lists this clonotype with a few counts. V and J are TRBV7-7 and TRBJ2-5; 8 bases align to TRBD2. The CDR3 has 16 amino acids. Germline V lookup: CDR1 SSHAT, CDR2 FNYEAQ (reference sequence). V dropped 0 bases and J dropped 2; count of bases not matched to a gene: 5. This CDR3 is CASSLAGSGVQETQYF. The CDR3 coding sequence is TGTGCCAGCAGCTTAGCGGGTAGCGGGGTACAAGAGACCCAGTACTTC.

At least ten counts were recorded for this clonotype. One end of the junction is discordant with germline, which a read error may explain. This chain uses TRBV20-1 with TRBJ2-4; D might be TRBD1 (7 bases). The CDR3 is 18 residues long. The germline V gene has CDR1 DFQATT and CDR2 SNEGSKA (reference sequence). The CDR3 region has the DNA TGCAGTGCCAGAGGCCCGGGGGACAGCCCCAGAGGCAAAAACATTCAGTACTTC. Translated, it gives CSARGPGDSPRGKNIQYF.

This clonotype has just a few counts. CDR3 in amino acids: CASSPSGAHSNQPQHF. Here the CDR3 DNA reads TGTGCCAGCAGCCCCTCGGGGGCGCATAGCAATCAGCCCCAGCATTTT. V is TRBV4-2 and J is TRBJ1-5; possibly TRBD1 for D (6 bases). V lost 4 bases, J lost 0 bases, and 13 bases lay in between. CDR3 size: 16 residues. CDR1 LGHNA and CDR2 YNFKEQ come from the germline V gene.